The next 25 T cell receptor beta chains were all read from a single sample in a study of early stage breast cancer tumors. Clones were sequenced by immunoSEQ multiplex PCR, and TCRdb holds only the in-frame ones, with some missing. Of roughly 30,000 clones listed, roughly four fifths are singletons. The sequenced material came from blood. All receptors come from a person in their 40s with breast cancer.

The rearrangement links TRBV19 to TRBJ2-2; 9 bases align to TRBD2. Per germline, CDR1 LNHDA and CDR2 SQIVND (reference sequence). The V and J ends lost 5 bases and 4 bases, in that order; junction bases with no gene match: 11. The CDR3 runs 17 residues. CDR3 region: CASSPSVAGAGTGELFF. CDR3 sequence (DNA): TGTGCCAGTAGTCCCAGCGTAGCGGGAGCGGGCACCGGGGAGCTGTTTTTT.

The chain has TRBV27 and TRBJ2-7, with D perhaps TRBD1 or TRBD2 (6 bases each). Trimming removed 0 bases at V and 6 bases at J, with 12 bases between. Germline V gene data show CDR1 as MNHEY and CDR2 as SMNVEV (reference sequence). The CDR3 contains 14 residues. In nucleotides, the CDR3 is TGTGCCAGCAGTTTATCGGGGGGCTGGGGCGAGCAGTACTTC. It translates to CASSLSGGWGEQYF.

There are a few counts of this clone. This chain links TRBV27 with TRBJ1-1, with a weak D call TRBD1 (6 bases). The CDR3 spans 16 residues. The germline V and J ends were trimmed by 7 bases and 4 bases, with 22 bases remaining between them. Looked up from germline, CDR1 is MNHEY and CDR2 is SMNVEV (reference sequence). The CDR3 loop reads CASMAASGGFFTEAFF. The CDR3 nucleotides read TGTGCCAGCATGGCCGCTTCCGGGGGCTTTTTCACTGAAGCTTTCTTT.

The chain uses TRBV2 and TRBJ1-5; D not resolved. With 2 bases removed from V and 0 bases from J, the gap between germline ends came to 8 bases. The CDR3 has 15 amino acids. Germline lookup yields CDR1 SNHLY and CDR2 FYNNEI. The CDR3 protein is CASSELRGSNQPQHF. CDR3 sequence (DNA): TGTGCCAGCAGTGAACTTCGGGGTAGCAATCAGCCCCAGCATTTT.

The chain is built from TRBV5-5 and TRBJ2-1, with D perhaps TRBD1 or TRBD2 (5 bases each). CDR1 is SGHKS, CDR2 YYEKEE, per germline (reference sequence). This CDR3 comprises 13 residues. V lost 3 bases to trimming and J lost 9 bases, with 13 bases between them. The CDR3 DNA reads TGTGCCAGCAGCTGGGACCTAATGGGTGAGCAGTTCTTC. It encodes CASSWDLMGEQFF.

This clone was seen a single time. CDR3 sequence: CASSQRGGRHTDTQYF. CDR3 DNA sequence: TGTGCCAGCAGCCAAAGGGGGGGACGTCACACAGATACGCAGTATTTT. The gene calls are TRBV4-2 and TRBJ2-3; TRBD2 might be the D (7 bases). The CDR3 is 16 residues long. Germline V gene lookup returns CDR1 LGHNA and CDR2 YNFKEQ. V lost 2 bases and J 2 bases, leaving 14 bases between the germline ends.

Sample share makes this clone medium-sized. The V gene is TRBV10-3, the J gene TRBJ1-5; D perhaps matches TRBD1 (6 bases). Trimming shortened V by 8 bases and J by 6 bases, and 14 bases separated the two germline ends. The germline V gene has CDR1 ENHRY and CDR2 SYGVKD. This CDR3 has 13 amino acids. CDR3 protein: CAIGGQGSQPQHF. The CDR3 DNA follows: TGTGCCATCGGGGGGCAGGGGAGTCAGCCCCAGCATTTT.

The rearrangement joins TRBV28 to TRBJ2-7, with 7 bases lining up with TRBD2. J was trimmed by 3 bases and V by 6 bases; bases with no gene match: 8. CDR1 MDHEN and CDR2 SYDVKM come from the germline V gene. This CDR3 has 14 amino acids. The CDR3: CASRKPGLHYEQYF. The CDR3, as DNA: TGTGCCAGCAGGAAACCGGGACTACACTACGAGCAGTACTTC. The full variable domain, completed using reference TRBV28 and TRBJ2-7, is DVKVTQSSRYLVKRTGEKVFLECVQDMDHENMFWYRQDPGLGLRLIYFSYDVKMKEKGDIPEGYSVSREKKERFSLILESASTNQTSMYLCASRKPGLHYEQYFGPGTRLTVT.

This chain uses TRBV30 with TRBJ2-5; the match to TRBD2 covers 10 bases. J gave up 4 bases and V 7 bases, and 12 bases lay outside the gene matches. CDR3 length: 15 residues. The V gene's germline CDR1 is GTSNPN and CDR2 SVGIG (reference sequence). The CDR3: CASGTSGTAGETQYF. Here the CDR3 DNA reads TGTGCCTCCGGTACTAGCGGGACAGCGGGAGAGACCCAGTACTTC.

The chain links TRBV5-8 to TRBJ2-7; no clear D. Germline values: CDR1 SGHTS, CDR2 YDEGEE. Trimming removed 4 bases from V and 8 bases from J, with 4 bases in between. The CDR3 sequence is 9 residues long. This CDR3 is CASSPKQYF. The CDR3 region has the DNA TGTGCCAGCAGCCCAAAGCAGTACTTC. The whole variable domain, filled in from reference TRBV5-8 and TRBJ2-7, reads EAGVTQSPTHLIKTRGQQATLRCSPISGHTSVYWYQQALGLGLQFLLWYDEGEERNRGNFPPRFSGRQFPNYSSELNVNALELEDSALYLCASSPKQYFGPGTRLTVT.

In this sample, this clone turned up once. The CDR3 is CASSFLAENQETQYF. CDR3 coding DNA: TGTGCCAGCAGCTTTCTAGCGGAGAACCAAGAGACCCAGTACTTC. The chain recombines TRBV7-8 with TRBJ2-5, with 7 bases that match TRBD2. Germline V gene sequence: CDR1 SGHVS, CDR2 FQNEAQ. CDR3 length: 15 residues. V lost 3 bases and J lost 0; bases outside the gene matches: 4.

Only one count was recorded for this clone. The chain joins TRBV5-1 to TRBJ2-7; TRBD2 matches at 12 bases. There are 14 residues in the CDR3. Unmatched junction bases numbered 5, after V lost 4 bases and J lost 6 bases. The V gene's germline CDR1 is SGHRS and CDR2 YFSETQ. Here the CDR3 reads CASSPTGLAGEQYF. As DNA, the CDR3 is TGCGCCAGCAGCCCCACGGGACTAGCGGGCGAGCAGTACTTC.

The chain is built from TRBV7-9 and TRBJ1-1; the match to TRBD1 covers 9 bases. The CDR3 totals 13 residues. V lost 5 bases to trimming and J lost 5 bases; unmatched junction nucleotides: 3. Germline CDR1 reads SEHNR; CDR2 reads FQNEAQ (reference sequence). The CDR3 coding sequence is TGTGCCAGCAGCCGACAGGGGGGAACTGAAGCTTTCTTT. Translating it yields CASSRQGGTEAFF.

The CDR3 here is CASSLSSGRETQYF. In DNA form, the CDR3 reads TGTGCCAGCAGCTTGTCTAGCGGGAGGGAGACCCAGTACTTC. The V call is TRBV5-4, the J call TRBJ2-5, with 11 bases lining up with TRBD2. V was clipped by 1 base and J by 5 bases; unmatched bases: 1. Germline CDR1 reads SGHNT; CDR2 reads YYREEE (reference sequence). The CDR3 runs 14 residues.

V is TRBV7-2 and J is TRBJ2-3, with 7 bases identical to TRBD1. Trimming cost V 1 base and J 0 bases; bases outside gene matches: 4. The CDR3 runs to 16 residues. CDR1 SGHTA and CDR2 FQGNSA come from the germline V gene. The DNA for the CDR3 is TGTGCCAGCAGCTTAGACGGACAGGCGAGCACAGATACGCAGTATTTT. It codes for CASSLDGQASTDTQYF.

The chain combines TRBV27 with TRBJ2-1; D not resolved. The CDR3 has 14 residues. The germline V gene encodes CDR1 MNHEY and CDR2 SMNVEV (reference sequence). V was pared by 5 bases and J by 7 bases, with 15 bases between. The CDR3 here is CASSPMDGWNEQFF. The DNA of the CDR3 is TGTGCCAGCAGTCCCATGGATGGCTGGAATGAGCAGTTCTTC.

The chain has TRBV9 and TRBJ2-7, with 8 bases lining up with TRBD2. Germline CDR1 is SGDLS and CDR2 is YYNGEE. V lost 1 base and J lost 4; bases outside the gene matches: 7. The CDR3 is 15 residues long. The CDR3 here is CASSVSSGSGYEQYF. The CDR3 DNA sequence: TGTGCCAGCAGCGTATCCAGCGGGAGCGGATACGAGCAGTACTTC.

V is TRBV19 and J is TRBJ1-2; no clear D gene. V lost 3 bases to trimming and J lost 4 bases, with 3 bases between them. The CDR3 runs 11 residues. In germline, CDR1 is LNHDA, CDR2 SQIVND (reference sequence). This CDR3 is CASSMGYGYTF. The CDR3 DNA follows: TGTGCCAGTAGTATGGGCTATGGCTACACCTTC.

The chain combines TRBV4-1 with TRBJ2-3; TRBD2 agrees at 10 bases. The CDR3 contains 16 residues. Per germline, CDR1 MGHRA and CDR2 YSYEKL. The V and J ends lost 1 base and 4 bases, in that order; junction bases with no gene match: 5. CDR3 region: CASSQVPSGRADTQYF. The CDR3 nucleotides are TGCGCCAGCAGCCAAGTGCCAAGCGGGAGGGCAGATACGCAGTATTTT.

DNA for the CDR3: TGTGCCAGCAGCCCCAACATCGGGGACAGCTCCTACGAGCAGTACTTC. Translating it yields CASSPNIGDSSYEQYF. The rearrangement links TRBV4-2 to TRBJ2-7; 7 bases line up with TRBD1. V trimming: 4 bases; J trimming: 0 bases; junction bases outside the gene matches: 9. The germline V gene encodes CDR1 LGHNA and CDR2 YNFKEQ. This CDR3 has 16 amino acids.

This clone was picked up a small number of times. The V and J genes are TRBV5-1 and TRBJ1-1; tentative D call: TRBD1 (6 bases). Germline V gene sequence: CDR1 SGHRS, CDR2 YFSETQ. Trimming shortened V by 2 bases and J by 0 bases, and 11 bases separated the two germline ends. This CDR3 has 15 residues. The CDR3, as DNA: TGCGCCAGCAGCTTCCAAGGGGGGATGAACACTGAAGCTTTCTTT. Translating it yields CASSFQGGMNTEAFF.

The chain links TRBV7-3 to TRBJ1-5, with D possibly TRBD1 on 6 matching bases. The CDR3 is 13 residues long. Germline CDR1 and CDR2: SGHTA and FQGTGA. Trimming removed 4 bases at V and 9 bases at J, with 13 bases between. CDR3 coding DNA: TGTGCCAGCAGCTCTAACGGGGGCGGGCCCCAGCATTTT. This translates into CASSSNGGGPQHF. Based on the CDR3 plus reference TRBV7-3 and TRBJ1-5, the full variable domain is GAGVSQTPSNKVTEKGKYVELRCDPISGHTALYWYRQSLGQGPEFLIYFQGTGAADDSGLPNDRFFAVRPEGSVSTLKIQRTERGDSAVYLCASSSNGGGPQHFGDGTRLSIL.

This chain uses TRBV6-1 with TRBJ1-3, with unresolved D. The V end lost 6 bases, the J end lost 0 bases, and 9 bases lay between the germline ends. Looked up from germline, CDR1 is MNHNS and CDR2 is SASEGT. CDR3 length: 14 amino acids. The DNA of the CDR3 is TGTGCCAGCAGGAGCGGATTCTCTGGAAACACCATATATTTT. Encoded protein: CASRSGFSGNTIYF.

The chain uses TRBV28 and TRBJ1-1; D gene ambiguous. V lost 3 bases to trimming and J lost 8 bases, with 7 bases between them. The germline CDR1 and CDR2 sequences are MDHEN and SYDVKM. The CDR3 extends over 11 amino acids. The CDR3 sequence: CASSFIGEAFF. In DNA, the CDR3 is TGTGCCAGCAGTTTCATCGGGGAAGCTTTCTTT.

There are a few counts of this clone. This chain uses TRBV7-3 with TRBJ2-2; 8 bases align to TRBD2. CDR3 size: 15 residues. J was trimmed by 4 bases and V by 5 bases; bases with no gene match: 6. Germline V gene data show CDR1 as SGHTA and CDR2 as FQGTGA. The CDR3, as DNA: TGTGCCAGCAGCCTCCTCGGGACTAGCACCGGGGAGCTGTTTTTT. It translates to CASSLLGTSTGELFF.